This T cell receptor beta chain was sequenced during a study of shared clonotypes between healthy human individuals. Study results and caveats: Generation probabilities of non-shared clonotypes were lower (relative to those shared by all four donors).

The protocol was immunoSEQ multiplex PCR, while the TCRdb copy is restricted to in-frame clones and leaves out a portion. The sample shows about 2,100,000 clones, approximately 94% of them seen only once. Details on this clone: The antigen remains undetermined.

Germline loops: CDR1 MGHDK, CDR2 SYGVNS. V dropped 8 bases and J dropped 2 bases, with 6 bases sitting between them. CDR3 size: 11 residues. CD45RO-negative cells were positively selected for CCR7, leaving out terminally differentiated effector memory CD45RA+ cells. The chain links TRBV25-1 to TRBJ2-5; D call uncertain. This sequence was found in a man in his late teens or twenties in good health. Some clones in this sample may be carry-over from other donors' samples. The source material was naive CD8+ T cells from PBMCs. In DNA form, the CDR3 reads TGTGCCAGCGGACGACAAGAGACCCAGTACTTC. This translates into CASGRQETQYF.